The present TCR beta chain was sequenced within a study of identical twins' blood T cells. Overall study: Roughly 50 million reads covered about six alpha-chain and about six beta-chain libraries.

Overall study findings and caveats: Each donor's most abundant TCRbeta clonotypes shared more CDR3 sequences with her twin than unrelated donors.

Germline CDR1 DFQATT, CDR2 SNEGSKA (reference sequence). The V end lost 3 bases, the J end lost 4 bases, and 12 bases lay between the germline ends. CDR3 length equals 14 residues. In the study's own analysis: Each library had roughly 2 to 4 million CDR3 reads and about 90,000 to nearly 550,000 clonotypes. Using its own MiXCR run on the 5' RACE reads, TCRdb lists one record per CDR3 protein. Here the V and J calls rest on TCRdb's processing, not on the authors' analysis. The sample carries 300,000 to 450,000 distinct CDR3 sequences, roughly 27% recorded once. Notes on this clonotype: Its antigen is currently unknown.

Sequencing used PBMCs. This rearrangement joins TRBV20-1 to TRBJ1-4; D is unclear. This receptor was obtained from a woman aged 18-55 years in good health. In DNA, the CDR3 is TGCAGTGCTAGGCCGGGTGGGAGTAATGAAAAACTGTTTTTT. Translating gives CSARPGGSNEKLFF.